The rows below give T cell receptor beta chains drawn from one sample of a study of blood T cell repertoires in COVID-19. The data were produced by immunoSEQ multiplex PCR, yet TCRdb's version contains in-frame clones alone and is incomplete. The sample gives about 270,000 clones, 88% of which show up once; about 3% is in the top ten. Sequenced sample: PBMCs or T cells enriched from blood (not recorded which). These receptors all come from a woman in her forties or fifties who had recovered from COVID-19. Each CDR3 is given with its conserved first and last residue. D genes are given only for firm matches. Rows give clone size only sometimes, using once, few, many, or a class for an expanded clone.

>TRBV19|TRBJ2-3|TRBD1|NA
CASSIPGTGSTDTQYF
TGTGCCAGTAGTATCCCCGGGACAGGGAGCACAGATACGCAGTATTTT
>TRBV27|TRBJ2-3|NA|NA
CASSLSMGFSSTDTQYF
TGTGCCAGCAGTTTATCGATGGGCTTCTCTAGCACAGATACGCAGTATTTT
>TRBV24-1|TRBJ2-3|NA|NA
CATSDFAARLRTDTQYF
TGTGCCACCAGTGATTTTGCCGCGCGATTGCGCACAGATACGCAGTATTTT
>TRBV27|TRBJ1-1|TRBD1|NA
CASSSPLGQITTEAFF
TGTGCCAGCAGTTCGCCCTTGGGACAGATTACTACTGAAGCTTTCTTT
>TRBV7-2|TRBJ2-3|TRBD1|NA
CASSLDRGTAKKQYF
TGTGCCAGCAGCTTAGACAGAGGGACAGCCAAGAAGCAGTATTTT
>TRBV3-1/TRBV3-2|TRBJ2-1|NA|NA
CASSPGMGEQFF
TGTGCCAGCAGCCCGGGGATGGGTGAGCAGTTCTTC
>TRBV5-1|TRBJ1-6|TRBD1|NA
CASSSMGTAPSPLHF
TGCGCCAGCAGCTCGATGGGGACAGCTCCTTCACCCCTCCACTTT
>TRBV7-2|TRBJ2-7|NA|NA
CASSIRQGWYEQYF
TGTGCCAGCAGCATCCGGCAGGGTTGGTACGAGCAGTACTTC
>TRBV27|TRBJ2-7|TRBD1|NA
CASSLPPRGTGTEAYEQYF
TGTGCCAGCAGTTTACCCCCTAGGGGTACCGGGACAGAAGCCTACGAGCAGTACTTC
>TRBV4-2|TRBJ1-2|NA|NA
CASSLTRQTYGYTF
TGTGCCAGCAGCCTTACGCGACAAACCTATGGCTACACCTTC
>TRBV2|TRBJ1-6|TRBD1|NA
CASNRDRARYSPLHF
TGTGCCAGCAATAGGGACAGGGCGCGGTATTCACCCCTCCACTTT
>TRBV18|TRBJ1-5|TRBD1|NA
CASSLPGQGTPPNQPQHF
TGTGCCAGCTCACTTCCCGGACAGGGGACTCCCCCCAATCAGCCCCAGCATTTT
>TRBV28|TRBJ1-3|NA|many
CASSLPLRNTIYF
TGTGCCAGCTCCCTACCCCTGCGAAACACCATATATTTT
>TRBV11-2|TRBJ1-6|NA|NA
CASSGQQSSPLHF
TGTGCCAGCAGCGGACAGCAGAGTTCACCCCTCCACTTT
>TRBV15|TRBJ1-3|NA|NA
CATSRDRGGGNTIYF
TGTGCCACCAGCAGAGATAGAGGTGGTGGAAACACCATATATTTT
>TRBV25-1|TRBJ1-5|NA|NA
CASSEPPGLPQGNQPQHF
TGTGCCAGCAGTGAACCCCCCGGGCTCCCACAGGGCAATCAGCCCCAGCATTTT
>TRBV30|TRBJ1-6|NA|NA
CAWSVGGSPLHF
TGTGCCTGGAGTGTCGGGGGTTCACCCCTCCACTTT
>TRBV3-1/TRBV3-2|TRBJ2-1|TRBD2|NA
CASSQDMMASGRAEQFF
TGTGCCAGCAGCCAAGATATGATGGCTAGCGGGAGAGCTGAGCAGTTCTTC
>TRBV10-3|TRBJ1-2|NA|NA
CAISEAWTASNYGYTF
TGTGCCATCAGTGAGGCCTGGACAGCCTCTAACTATGGCTACACCTTC
>TRBV19|TRBJ1-1|NA|NA
CASSLQITGTEAFF
TGTGCCAGTAGTTTACAAATTACGGGCACTGAAGCTTTCTTT
>TRBV7-2|TRBJ2-1|NA|once
CASSAAGENEQFF
TGTGCCAGCAGCGCGGCCGGAGAGAATGAGCAGTTCTTC
>TRBV10-1|TRBJ2-1|TRBD2|NA
CASSDGLAGGDNEQFF
TGCGCCAGCAGTGACGGCCTAGCGGGAGGGGACAATGAGCAGTTCTTC
>TRBV19|TRBJ1-2|TRBD1|NA
CASRGTGVRYTF
TGTGCCAGTAGGGGGACAGGGGTTCGCTACACCTTC
>TRBV18|TRBJ1-1|NA|NA
CASSPESYWTEEAFF
TGTGCCAGCTCACCGGAGTCTTATTGGACAGAAGAAGCTTTCTTT
>TRBV28|TRBJ1-1|TRBD1|NA
CASSSPGTGGTEAFF
TGTGCCAGCAGTTCTCCCGGGACAGGGGGCACTGAAGCTTTCTTT
>TRBV5-6|TRBJ1-4|TRBD1|once
CASSTTGGANEKLFF
TGTGCCAGCAGCACGACAGGGGGCGCGAATGAAAAACTGTTTTTT
>TRBV6-2/TRBV6-3|TRBJ2-1|NA|NA
CASSYSEAVGLNEQFF
TGTGCCAGCAGTTACTCGGAGGCGGTAGGATTAAATGAGCAGTTCTTC
>TRBV6-5|TRBJ2-4|TRBD2|NA
CASSLAGEGNIQYF
TGTGCCAGCAGTTTAGCGGGAGAGGGGAACATTCAGTACTTC
>TRBV7-2|TRBJ2-3|TRBD2|NA
CASSPPSGTTGQYTQYF
TGTGCCAGCAGCCCTCCGTCCGGGACTACTGGGCAATATACGCAGTATTTT
>TRBV28|TRBJ1-4|TRBD1|NA
CASSARTGVGEKLFF
TGTGCCAGCAGTGCACGGACAGGGGTGGGAGAAAAACTGTTTTTT
>TRBV5-1|TRBJ1-2|TRBD1|NA
CASSLGQGWDGYTF
TGCGCCAGCAGCTTGGGACAGGGATGGGACGGCTACACCTTC
>TRBV9|TRBJ1-3|TRBD1|many
CASSPRPGTGTNTIYF
TGTGCCAGCAGCCCCCGTCCCGGGACAGGGACTAACACCATATATTTT
>TRBV19|TRBJ1-5|NA|NA
CASSIGQRSNQPQHF
TGTGCCAGTAGTATTGGACAGCGTAGCAATCAGCCCCAGCATTTT
>TRBV20-1|TRBJ1-1|NA|NA
CSGGAGSEAFF
TGCAGTGGTGGGGCTGGGTCTGAAGCTTTCTTT
>TRBV30|TRBJ2-2|TRBD2|NA
CAWGSGGDHGELFF
TGTGCCTGGGGTAGCGGGGGAGACCACGGGGAGCTGTTTTTT
>TRBV7-9|TRBJ2-5|TRBD2|NA
CASSLFTSGETQYF
TGTGCCAGCAGCTTATTTACTAGCGGGGAGACCCAGTACTTC
>TRBV12-5|TRBJ2-3|NA|NA
CASGLVLPGGVTDTQYF
TGTGCTAGTGGTTTGGTACTACCCGGCGGGGTCACAGATACGCAGTATTTT
>TRBV7-3|TRBJ2-5|NA|once
CASSPYTTQYF
TGTGCCAGCAGCCCCTATACGACCCAGTACTTC
>TRBV11-2|TRBJ1-3|NA|NA
CASSLNLKQGNSGNTIYF
TGTGCCAGCAGCTTAAACTTGAAACAGGGCAACTCTGGAAACACCATATATTTT
>TRBV10-1|TRBJ2-5|NA|NA
CASSAGEETQYF
TGCGCCAGCAGTGCCGGGGAAGAGACCCAGTACTTC
>TRBV7-8|TRBJ1-1|TRBD1|NA
CASSSGGSGGHPWDTEAFF
TGTGCCAGCAGCTCAGGAGGGTCAGGGGGTCACCCTTGGGACACTGAAGCTTTCTTT
>TRBV7-9|TRBJ1-2|TRBD1|once
CASSPWTGFSYGYTF
TGTGCCAGCAGCCCGTGGACAGGATTCTCCTATGGCTACACCTTC
>TRBV10-3|TRBJ2-2|TRBD2|NA
CATGLDTGELFF
TGTGCCACCGGACTAGACACCGGGGAGCTGTTTTTT
>TRBV19|TRBJ1-4|TRBD1|NA
CASPDRDGEKLFF
TGTGCCAGTCCCGACAGGGACGGTGAAAAACTGTTTTTT
>TRBV7-9|TRBJ1-1|TRBD1|once
CASSHSGQGGLAAFF
TGTGCCAGCAGCCACTCGGGACAGGGGGGATTAGCAGCTTTCTTT
>TRBV6-5|TRBJ1-1|NA|NA
CASSYPKGGVDTEAFF
TGTGCCAGCAGTTACCCAAAGGGAGGCGTAGACACTGAAGCTTTCTTT
>TRBV6-5|TRBJ1-1|NA|NA
CASSYSLNTEAFF
TGTGCCAGCAGTTATTCTCTAAACACTGAAGCTTTCTTT
>TRBV6-5|TRBJ1-4|TRBD1|once
CASSPDRGANEKLFF
TGTGCCAGCAGCCCCGACAGGGGCGCTAATGAAAAACTGTTTTTT
>TRBV28|TRBJ1-2|NA|NA
CASSKQDRYGYTF
TGTGCCAGCAGTAAACAGGACCGCTATGGCTACACCTTC
>TRBV6-2/TRBV6-3|TRBJ2-1|TRBD2|few
CASSYAGAYNEQFF
TGTGCCAGCAGTTACGCGGGAGCCTACAATGAGCAGTTCTTC
>TRBV11-3|TRBJ2-7|NA|NA
CASSSDGSSYEQYF
TGTGCCAGCAGCTCCGATGGGAGCTCCTACGAGCAGTACTTC
>TRBV7-2|TRBJ2-7|NA|NA
CASTPGLARSYEQYF
TGTGCCAGCACCCCGGGGCTAGCGCGATCCTACGAGCAGTACTTC
>TRBV7-2|TRBJ2-5|NA|NA
CASSRRTKETQYF
TGTGCCAGCAGCCGGAGAACCAAAGAGACCCAGTACTTC
>TRBV30|TRBJ2-7|NA|NA
CAWSAYRGYEQYF
TGTGCCTGGAGTGCTTATAGGGGCTACGAGCAGTACTTC
>TRBV7-3|TRBJ1-1|NA|NA
CASRQGMNTEAFF
TGTGCCAGCAGACAGGGTATGAACACTGAAGCTTTCTTT
>TRBV12-5|TRBJ2-1|TRBD1|NA
CASGLLSVDRVFNEQFF
TGTGCTAGTGGTTTGCTATCGGTGGACAGGGTCTTCAATGAGCAGTTCTTC
>TRBV29-1|TRBJ2-3|NA|once
CSVRRSGTDTQYF
TGCAGCGTTCGTCGTAGCGGCACAGATACGCAGTATTTT
>TRBV4-1|TRBJ1-2|NA|NA
CASSHSRGYGYTF
TGCGCCAGCAGCCATTCCCGCGGGTATGGCTACACCTTC
>TRBV11-1|TRBJ2-2|TRBD2|NA
CASSLAVLGLAGNTGELFF
TGTGCCAGCAGCTTAGCGGTTTTGGGGCTAGCGGGTAACACCGGGGAGCTGTTTTTT
>TRBV28|TRBJ2-7|NA|NA
CASSLSGDLLEQYF
TGTGCCAGCAGTTTATCAGGGGACCTCCTTGAGCAGTACTTC